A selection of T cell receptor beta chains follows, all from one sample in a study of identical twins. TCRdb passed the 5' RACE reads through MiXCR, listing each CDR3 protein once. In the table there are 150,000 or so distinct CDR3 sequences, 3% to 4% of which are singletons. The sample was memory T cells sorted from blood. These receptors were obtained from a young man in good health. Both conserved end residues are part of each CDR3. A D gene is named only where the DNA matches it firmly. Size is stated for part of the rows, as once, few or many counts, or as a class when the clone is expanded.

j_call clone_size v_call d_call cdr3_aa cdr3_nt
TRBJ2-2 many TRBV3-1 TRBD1 CASSQPTGGSLGELFF TGTGCCAGCAGCCAACCGACAGGGGGGTCGTTAGGGGAGCTGTTTTTT
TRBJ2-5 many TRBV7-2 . CASSLGLETQYF TGTGCCAGCAGCCTCGGCTTGGAGACCCAGTACTTC
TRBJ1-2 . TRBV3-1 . CASSPGTDNYGYTF TGTGCCAGCAGCCCCGGGACCGATAACTATGGCTACACCTTC
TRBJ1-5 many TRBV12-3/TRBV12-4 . CASSLGRRGQPQHF TGTGCCAGCAGTTTAGGCAGAAGAGGACAGCCCCAGCATTTT
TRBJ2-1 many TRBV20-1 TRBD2 CSASSASGRDNEQFF TGCAGTGCTAGCAGCGCGAGCGGGAGGGACAATGAGCAGTTCTTC
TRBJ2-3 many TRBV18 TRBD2 CASSPGWGLANTDTQYF TGTGCCAGCTCACCAGGCTGGGGACTAGCGAACACAGATACGCAGTATTTT
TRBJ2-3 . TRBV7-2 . CASSLQRPGVDTQYF TGTGCCAGCAGCTTACAGCGGCCCGGGGTAGATACGCAGTATTTT
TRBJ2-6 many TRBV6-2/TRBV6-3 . CASRTDRTHEVGANVLTF TGTGCCAGCAGGACAGACAGGACCCACGAGGTTGGGGCCAACGTCCTGACTTTC
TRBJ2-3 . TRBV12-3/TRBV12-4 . CASSTSDTVGTDTQYF TGTGCCAGCAGCACTTCGGACACCGTCGGCACAGATACGCAGTATTTT
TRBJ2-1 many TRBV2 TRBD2 CASSALAGGGEQFF TGTGCCAGCAGTGCCCTAGCGGGAGGGGGGGAGCAGTTCTTC
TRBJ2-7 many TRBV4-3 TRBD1 CASYDRVTEQYF TGCGCCAGCTACGACAGGGTAACCGAGCAGTACTTC
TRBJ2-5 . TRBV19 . CASSGLTRTNQETQYF TGTGCCAGTAGCGGACTTACGCGGACAAACCAAGAGACCCAGTACTTC
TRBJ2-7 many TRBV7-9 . CASSAWDIYEQYF TGTGCCAGCAGCGCGTGGGACATCTACGAGCAGTACTTC
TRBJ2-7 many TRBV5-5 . CASSFSPTAPYEQYF TGTGCCAGCAGCTTCTCGCCGACAGCACCATACGAGCAGTACTTC
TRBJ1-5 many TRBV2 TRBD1 CASKGQGNQPQHF TGTGCCAGCAAGGGACAGGGGAATCAGCCCCAGCATTTT
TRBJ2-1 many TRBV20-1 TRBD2 CSAFTSGRAYNEQFF TGCAGTGCTTTTACTAGCGGGAGGGCCTACAATGAGCAGTTCTTC
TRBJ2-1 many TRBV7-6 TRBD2 CASSLVVSGRSYNEQFF TGTGCCAGCAGCTTAGTAGTTAGCGGGAGGTCCTACAATGAGCAGTTCTTC
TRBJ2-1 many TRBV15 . CATSRGGLFGEQFF TGTGCCACCAGCAGGGGGGGGCTATTCGGTGAGCAGTTCTTC
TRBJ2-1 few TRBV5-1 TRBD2 CASSGGGSYNEQFF TGCGCCAGCTCCGGGGGAGGGTCCTACAATGAGCAGTTCTTC
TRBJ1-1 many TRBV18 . CASSPRSVRETEAFF TGTGCCAGCTCACCAAGGTCAGTTCGTGAAACTGAAGCTTTCTTT
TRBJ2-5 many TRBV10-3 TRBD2 CAIRNGTSGVSQKTQYF TGTGCCATCAGAAACGGGACTAGCGGGGTATCTCAGAAGACCCAGTACTTC
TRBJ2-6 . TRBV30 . CAWREKGWVRLSGANVLTF TGTGCCTGGAGAGAGAAGGGTTGGGTCCGTTTATCTGGGGCCAACGTCCTGACTTTC
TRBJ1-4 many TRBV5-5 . CASSPRTFATNEKLFF TGTGCCAGCAGCCCGAGGACCTTTGCAACTAATGAAAAACTGTTTTTT
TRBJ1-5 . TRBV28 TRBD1 CASSSPGQSNQPQHF TGTGCCAGCAGTTCCCCGGGACAGTCGAATCAGCCCCAGCATTTT
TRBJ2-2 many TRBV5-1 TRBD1 CASSARDRETGELFF TGCGCCAGCAGCGCACGGGACAGGGAGACCGGGGAGCTGTTTTTT
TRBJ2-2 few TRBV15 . CATSREGGELFF TGTGCCACCAGCAGAGAGGGCGGGGAGCTGTTTTTT
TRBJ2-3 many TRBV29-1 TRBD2 CSYGLAGSTDTQYF TGCAGCTACGGTTTAGCGGGTAGCACAGATACGCAGTATTTT
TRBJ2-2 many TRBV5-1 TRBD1 CASSYGTESNTGELFF TGCGCCAGCAGCTATGGGACAGAATCGAACACCGGGGAGCTGTTTTTT
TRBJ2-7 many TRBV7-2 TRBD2 CASSMSGTLWEQYF TGTGCCAGCAGCATGAGCGGGACCCTTTGGGAGCAGTACTTC
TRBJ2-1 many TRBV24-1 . CATSDDGPYNEQFF TGTGCCACCAGTGATGACGGACCTTACAATGAGCAGTTCTTC
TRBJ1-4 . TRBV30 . CAWSGGPNEKLFF TGTGCCTGGAGCGGTGGCCCTAATGAAAAACTGTTTTTT
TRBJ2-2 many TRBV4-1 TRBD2 CASRLAGVGAGELFF TGCGCCAGCAGGCTAGCGGGAGTGGGGGCCGGGGAGCTGTTTTTT
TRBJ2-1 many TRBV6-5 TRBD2 CASSWLAAINEQFF TGTGCCAGCAGTTGGCTAGCGGCCATCAATGAGCAGTTCTTC
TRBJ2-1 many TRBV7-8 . CASSTQSSYNEQFF TGTGCCAGCAGCACCCAAAGCTCCTACAATGAGCAGTTCTTC
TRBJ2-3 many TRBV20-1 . CSARGTLASDTQYF TGCAGTGCTAGGGGGACCTTAGCGTCGGATACGCAGTATTTT
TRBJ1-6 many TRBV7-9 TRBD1 CASSFARGRNSPLHF TGTGCCAGCAGCTTCGCCAGGGGGCGGAATTCACCCCTCCACTTT